A selection of T cell receptor beta chains follows, all from one sample in a study of shared clonotypes between healthy human individuals. This table comes from immunoSEQ multiplex PCR, and its TCRdb copy is limited to in-frame clones, with some not included. The data contain about 2 million clones, 85% to 95% of them singletons. What was sequenced was naive CD8+ T cells sorted from blood. The source is a man younger than 35 in good health. Each CDR3 is given with its conserved first and last residue. A D gene is named only where the DNA matches it firmly. The size entry is marked missing in some rows and otherwise reads once, few, many or a size class.

CDR3nt: TGTGCCAGCACCCAGGGAACCTACAATGAGCAGTTCTTC
CDR3aa: CASTQGTYNEQFF
abundance: once
d_gene: .
j_gene: TRBJ2-1
v_gene: TRBV6-6

CDR3nt: TGTGCCAGCAGCTTGGCGACAGGGACTTCACCCCTCCACTTT
CDR3aa: CASSLATGTSPLHF
abundance: .
d_gene: TRBD1
j_gene: TRBJ1-6
v_gene: TRBV5-6

CDR3nt: TGCGCCAGCAGCTTCCGGGCCCCCTTGAATGAGCAGTTCTTC
CDR3aa: CASSFRAPLNEQFF
abundance: .
d_gene: .
j_gene: TRBJ2-1
v_gene: TRBV5-1

CDR3nt: TGTGCCAGCTCACCTACCGACGGTCACGGGGCCAACGTCCTGACTTTC
CDR3aa: CASSPTDGHGANVLTF
abundance: .
d_gene: .
j_gene: TRBJ2-6
v_gene: TRBV18

CDR3nt: TGTGCCAGCAGTATCGGGACATCCTACGAGCAGTACTTC
CDR3aa: CASSIGTSYEQYF
abundance: .
d_gene: .
j_gene: TRBJ2-7
v_gene: TRBV27

CDR3nt: TGTGCCAGCAGCGCCGGACAGGCAGCCTACGAGCAGTACTTC
CDR3aa: CASSAGQAAYEQYF
abundance: .
d_gene: TRBD1
j_gene: TRBJ2-7
v_gene: TRBV9

CDR3nt: TGTGCCAGCAGTTTAGTGGGGGGAAGCAATCAGCCCCAGCATTTT
CDR3aa: CASSLVGGSNQPQHF
abundance: .
d_gene: .
j_gene: TRBJ1-5
v_gene: TRBV27

CDR3nt: TGTGCCAGCAGCTTGTCGGAGACCTCCTACGAGCAGTACTTC
CDR3aa: CASSLSETSYEQYF
abundance: .
d_gene: .
j_gene: TRBJ2-7
v_gene: TRBV7-9

CDR3nt: TGTGCCAGCAGCTTGCTATCCAGGGCACCCTACGAGCAGTACTTC
CDR3aa: CASSLLSRAPYEQYF
abundance: once
d_gene: .
j_gene: TRBJ2-7
v_gene: TRBV5-6

CDR3nt: TGTGCCAGCAGTGACGAGAGCTCCTACGAGCAGTACTTC
CDR3aa: CASSDESSYEQYF
abundance: .
d_gene: .
j_gene: TRBJ2-7
v_gene: TRBV2

CDR3nt: TGTGCCAGCAGCATCGGGGTCTTGAGCTACGAGCAGTACTTC
CDR3aa: CASSIGVLSYEQYF
abundance: .
d_gene: .
j_gene: TRBJ2-7
v_gene: TRBV5-8

CDR3nt: TGTGCCAGTAGTAATGGGGGGGAAAGACAAGAGACCCAGTACTTC
CDR3aa: CASSNGGERQETQYF
abundance: .
d_gene: TRBD2
j_gene: TRBJ2-5
v_gene: TRBV19

CDR3nt: TGCGCCAGCAGCCCCTTGACAGGGAGCTCCTACAATGAGCAGTTCTTC
CDR3aa: CASSPLTGSSYNEQFF
abundance: .
d_gene: TRBD1
j_gene: TRBJ2-1
v_gene: TRBV4-1

CDR3nt: TGCAGCGTTGATGGAGCGGAGTGGCAGTTCTTC
CDR3aa: CSVDGAEWQFF
abundance: .
d_gene: .
j_gene: TRBJ2-1
v_gene: TRBV29-1

CDR3nt: TGTGCCAGTAGTATATATCTCTATAGCTCCTACAATGAGCAGTTCTTC
CDR3aa: CASSIYLYSSYNEQFF
abundance: .
d_gene: .
j_gene: TRBJ2-1
v_gene: TRBV19

CDR3nt: TGTGCCAGCAGTTTAGACCAGGCCTACGAGCAGTACTTC
CDR3aa: CASSLDQAYEQYF
abundance: .
d_gene: .
j_gene: TRBJ2-7
v_gene: TRBV28

CDR3nt: TGTGCCAGCAGTAGGACTAGCGGGGGGTCCTCCGGGCAGTACTTC
CDR3aa: CASSRTSGGSSGQYF
abundance: .
d_gene: TRBD2
j_gene: TRBJ2-7
v_gene: TRBV28

CDR3nt: TGTGCCAGTATCGGACAGGGGTACTATGGCTACACCTTC
CDR3aa: CASIGQGYYGYTF
abundance: once
d_gene: TRBD1
j_gene: TRBJ1-2
v_gene: TRBV19

CDR3nt: TGTGCCAGCACCCAAGGGGGGAACTATAATTCACCCCTCCACTTT
CDR3aa: CASTQGGNYNSPLHF
abundance: .
d_gene: .
j_gene: TRBJ1-6
v_gene: TRBV6-5

CDR3nt: TGCGCCAGCACACAACTCGAGGGGCACTACGAGCAGTACTTC
CDR3aa: CASTQLEGHYEQYF
abundance: .
d_gene: .
j_gene: TRBJ2-7
v_gene: TRBV5-1

CDR3nt: TGTGCCTGGAGTGCTTGGGGGGGAGCCTCAGATACGCAGTATTTT
CDR3aa: CAWSAWGGASDTQYF
abundance: .
d_gene: TRBD2
j_gene: TRBJ2-3
v_gene: TRBV30

CDR3nt: TGTGCCAGCAGTGAGGGGGGCTTCCAGCCCCAGCATTTT
CDR3aa: CASSEGGFQPQHF
abundance: .
d_gene: .
j_gene: TRBJ1-5
v_gene: TRBV6-1

CDR3nt: TGTGCCAGCAGGGATTATACCGGGGAGCTGTTTTTT
CDR3aa: CASRDYTGELFF
abundance: .
d_gene: .
j_gene: TRBJ2-2
v_gene: TRBV27

CDR3nt: TGTGCCAGCAGCTTAGCGGGGGGAGCGGGACAGTCCTACGAGCAGTACTTC
CDR3aa: CASSLAGGAGQSYEQYF
abundance: .
d_gene: .
j_gene: TRBJ2-7
v_gene: TRBV7-9

CDR3nt: TGTGCCAGCAGCTTGCTGGATGTCTCTGGAAACACCATATATTTT
CDR3aa: CASSLLDVSGNTIYF
abundance: .
d_gene: .
j_gene: TRBJ1-3
v_gene: TRBV7-9

CDR3nt: TGTGCCAGCAGTTTGGAGGGCCCTAGCTCCTATAATTCACCCCTCCACTTT
CDR3aa: CASSLEGPSSYNSPLHF
abundance: .
d_gene: .
j_gene: TRBJ1-6
v_gene: TRBV28

CDR3nt: TGTGCCAGCAGCTTAGGGGGAGACTACGAGCAGTACTTC
CDR3aa: CASSLGGDYEQYF
abundance: .
d_gene: .
j_gene: TRBJ2-7
v_gene: TRBV11-2

CDR3nt: TGTGCCAGCAGCCACCGAGGGACAGGGAAAGGAGAGACCCAGTACTTC
CDR3aa: CASSHRGTGKGETQYF
abundance: once
d_gene: TRBD1
j_gene: TRBJ2-5
v_gene: TRBV13

CDR3nt: TGCGCCAGCAGCCCTCCCGGTGGGACCCAGTACTTC
CDR3aa: CASSPPGGTQYF
abundance: .
d_gene: .
j_gene: TRBJ2-5
v_gene: TRBV4-1

CDR3nt: TGTGCCAGCAGCCTCGACCGGGACTTGAACACTGAAGCTTTCTTT
CDR3aa: CASSLDRDLNTEAFF
abundance: .
d_gene: .
j_gene: TRBJ1-1
v_gene: TRBV6-5

CDR3nt: TGTGCCAGCAGCTTTTCAGGGGTATCTGCTGAAGCTTTCTTT
CDR3aa: CASSFSGVSAEAFF
abundance: once
d_gene: .
j_gene: TRBJ1-1
v_gene: TRBV5-4

CDR3nt: TGTGCCAGCAGCTTGCTTACAGGGTTCGTCGCCGGGGAGCTGTTTTTT
CDR3aa: CASSLLTGFVAGELFF
abundance: .
d_gene: .
j_gene: TRBJ2-2
v_gene: TRBV7-9

CDR3nt: TGCGCCAGCAGCCCCGACAGGGGGGAGACTAATGAAAAACTGTTTTTT
CDR3aa: CASSPDRGETNEKLFF
abundance: .
d_gene: TRBD1
j_gene: TRBJ1-4
v_gene: TRBV5-1

CDR3nt: TGTGCCAGCAGCTTAAACCGGGACAGGGGTTACGAGCAGTACTTC
CDR3aa: CASSLNRDRGYEQYF
abundance: once
d_gene: TRBD1
j_gene: TRBJ2-7
v_gene: TRBV11-2

CDR3nt: TGTGCCAGCAGCTTACTGACTAGCGGGGGGTACACAGATACGCAGTATTTT
CDR3aa: CASSLLTSGGYTDTQYF
abundance: .
d_gene: TRBD2
j_gene: TRBJ2-3
v_gene: TRBV7-3

CDR3nt: TGTGCCAGCAGTTACGGGCGTCCCGGGGCCAACGTCCTGACTTTC
CDR3aa: CASSYGRPGANVLTF
abundance: .
d_gene: .
j_gene: TRBJ2-6
v_gene: TRBV6-5

CDR3nt: TGTGCCAGCAGTTACTCGGGACAGGGCGGCTACGAGCAGTACTTC
CDR3aa: CASSYSGQGGYEQYF
abundance: .
d_gene: TRBD1
j_gene: TRBJ2-7
v_gene: TRBV6-5

CDR3nt: TGCGCCAGCAGTGCTGACAGCCGAAATCTCTCTGGAAACACCATATATTTT
CDR3aa: CASSADSRNLSGNTIYF
abundance: few
d_gene: .
j_gene: TRBJ1-3
v_gene: TRBV10-1

CDR3nt: TGTGCCAGCAGCCAAAGGGGAAGGGCACATCCCGTCTATGGCTACACCTTC
CDR3aa: CASSQRGRAHPVYGYTF
abundance: few
d_gene: .
j_gene: TRBJ1-2
v_gene: TRBV11-1

CDR3nt: TGCGCCAGCAGCCCTTCGTCGGACCTCGCCTACGAGCAGTACTTC
CDR3aa: CASSPSSDLAYEQYF
abundance: many
d_gene: .
j_gene: TRBJ2-7
v_gene: TRBV4-3

CDR3nt: TGTGCCAGCAGTTTCCCCCAGGGTTATGGCAATCAGCCCCAGCATTTT
CDR3aa: CASSFPQGYGNQPQHF
abundance: .
d_gene: .
j_gene: TRBJ1-5
v_gene: TRBV28

CDR3nt: TGCGCCAGCAGGTCTGTGGGAGCCTACGAGCAGTACTTC
CDR3aa: CASRSVGAYEQYF
abundance: .
d_gene: .
j_gene: TRBJ2-7
v_gene: TRBV5-1

CDR3nt: TGTGCCAGCAGTCGACTAGCGAGCGGCGAGCAGTACTTC
CDR3aa: CASSRLASGEQYF
abundance: .
d_gene: TRBD2
j_gene: TRBJ2-7
v_gene: TRBV6-5

CDR3nt: TGTGCCAGCAGTTTACAAGCGAACTACGAGCAGTACTTC
CDR3aa: CASSLQANYEQYF
abundance: .
d_gene: .
j_gene: TRBJ2-7
v_gene: TRBV27

CDR3nt: TGCGCCAGCAGCCAAGAATGGGCATCAGGGACCCAGTACTTC
CDR3aa: CASSQEWASGTQYF
abundance: .
d_gene: .
j_gene: TRBJ2-5
v_gene: TRBV4-1

CDR3nt: TGTGCCAGCAGCTTGGGGACCAACTATGGCTACACCTTC
CDR3aa: CASSLGTNYGYTF
abundance: .
d_gene: .
j_gene: TRBJ1-2
v_gene: TRBV11-2